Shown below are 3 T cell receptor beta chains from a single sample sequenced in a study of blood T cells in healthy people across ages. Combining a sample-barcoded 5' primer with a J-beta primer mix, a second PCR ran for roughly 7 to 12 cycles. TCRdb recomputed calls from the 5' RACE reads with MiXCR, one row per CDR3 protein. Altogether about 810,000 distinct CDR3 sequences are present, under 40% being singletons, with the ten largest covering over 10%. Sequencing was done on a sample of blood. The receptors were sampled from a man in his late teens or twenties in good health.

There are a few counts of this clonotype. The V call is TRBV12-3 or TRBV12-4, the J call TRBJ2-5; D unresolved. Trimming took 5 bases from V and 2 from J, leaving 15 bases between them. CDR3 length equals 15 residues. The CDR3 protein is CASSARRWSQETQYF. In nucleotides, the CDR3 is TGTGCCAGCAGTGCCCGACGGTGGAGTCAAGAGACCCAGTACTTC.

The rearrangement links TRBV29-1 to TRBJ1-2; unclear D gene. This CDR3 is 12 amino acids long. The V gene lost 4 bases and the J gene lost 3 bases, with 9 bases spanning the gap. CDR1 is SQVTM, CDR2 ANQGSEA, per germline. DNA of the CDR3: TGCAGCGTTGGTACAGCCCACTATGGCTACACCTTC. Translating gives CSVGTAHYGYTF.

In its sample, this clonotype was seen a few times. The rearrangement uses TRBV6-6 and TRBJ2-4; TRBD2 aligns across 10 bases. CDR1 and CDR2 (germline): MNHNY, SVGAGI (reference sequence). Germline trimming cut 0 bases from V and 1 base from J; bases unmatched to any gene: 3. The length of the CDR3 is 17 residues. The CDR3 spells CASSYSVSGGAKNIQYF. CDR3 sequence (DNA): TGTGCCAGCAGTTACTCTGTTAGCGGGGGGGCCAAAAACATTCAGTACTTC.